This TCR beta chain was obtained from a study of cytomegalovirus exposure and HLA in healthy donors. Researchers ran the PCR with 60 Vbeta and 13 Jbeta primers. Here immunoSEQ multiplex PCR was the method, and the copy in TCRdb shows in-frame clones only, minus some. Among about 130,000 clones listed, under 12% were seen once. The CDR3 has 17 amino acids. Germline loops: CDR1 SGHRS, CDR2 YFSETQ. The V end was cut by 2 bases, the J end by 0 bases, with 15 bases between. Notes on this clone: Its antigen remains unidentified.

Regarding the study as a whole: Some public TCRs appeared in many individuals, while most sequences were rare. Several of the most significant clusters appeared linked to common viral pathogens, based on a later analysis. TCR beta chains numbering more than 150 were designated cytomegalovirus-associated.

J is TRBJ2-1 and V is TRBV5-1; tentatively, D is TRBD1 (5 bases). This sequence was found in a woman in her late teens or twenties in good health and CMV-seropositive. The material sequenced was PBMCs. The CDR3 is CASSLQGPTVSYNEQFF. CDR3 coding DNA: TGCGCCAGCAGCTTACAAGGGCCGACAGTCTCCTACAATGAGCAGTTCTTC. The full variable domain, completed using reference TRBV5-1 and TRBJ2-1, is KAGVTQTPRYLIKTRGQQVTLSCSPISGHRSVSWYQQTPGQGLQFLFEYFSETQRNKGNFPGRFSGRQFSNSRSEMNVSTLELGDSALYLCASSLQGPTVSYNEQFFGPGTRLTVL.